The source of this T cell receptor (beta chain) is a study of radiotherapy plus CTLA-4 blockade in lung cancer. Study summary: Objective responses were observed in 15% to 20% of patients, and disease control was achieved by just over 30%.

Study-wide findings and caveats: Subsequent to radiotherapy plus ipilimumab, tumor-derived TCR clones underwent expansion in blood.

Note on this clone: Its target is not known.

The CDR3 covers 15 residues. Per the germline V gene, CDR1 is SNHLY and CDR2 is FYNNEI. TCRdb's table, derived via immunoSEQ multiplex PCR, lists solely in-frame clones and lacks some. The sample gives tens of thousands of clones, 77% of which show up once; roughly 4% is in the top ten. Source: peripheral blood, taken from a patient treated with radiotherapy plus ipilimumab. The chain employs TRBV2 and TRBJ2-5, with TRBD2 as a possible D gene (5 bases). The DNA end is a closer match to TRBJ2-7, so the J assignment may be wrong. This clonotype was obtained from a human donor with non-small cell lung cancer who had a partial response to radiotherapy plus ipilimumab. Written as DNA, the CDR3 is TGTGCCAGCAGTGAAGCGGGCAGCGGATTCTACGAGCAGTACTTC. It encodes CASSEAGSGFYEQYF.